This T cell receptor (beta chain) was found in a study of T cell responses to AZD1222 COVID-19 vaccine. Study observations and caveats: Donors were chiefly white British, with a greater number of females, and clonal diversity was perhaps underestimated.

As regards this clone: Antigen: not known.

The method was immunoSEQ multiplex PCR; TCRdb's version includes in-frame clones alone and lacks a portion of them. The profile shows some 97,000 clones, less than 90% of them singletons. Germline-derived CDR1 and CDR2 are SGHRS and YFSETQ. Trimming took off 3 bases at V and 4 bases at J, with 8 bases between the two ends. This CDR3 is built from 14 residues. The source was peripheral blood, collected on day 0 of AZD1222 vaccination. The sequence came from an adult in good health. The genes are TRBV5-1 and TRBJ2-6; D uncertain. The CDR3 DNA sequence: TGCGCCAGCAGCTCGATTCAGGGGGCCAACGTCCTGACTTTC. It encodes CASSSIQGANVLTF. The full variable domain, in which reference TRBV5-1 and TRBJ2-6 provide the parts outside the CDR3, is KAGVTQTPRYLIKTRGQQVTLSCSPISGHRSVSWYQQTPGQGLQFLFEYFSETQRNKGNFPGRFSGRQFSNSRSEMNVSTLELGDSALYLCASSSIQGANVLTFGAGSRLTVL.